This TCR beta chain was sequenced in a study of blood T cell repertoires in COVID-19. TCRdb's copy holds only in-frame clones and misses some; the assay was immunoSEQ multiplex PCR. In the table there are about 200,000 clones, approximately 83% of which are singletons. Germline assignment: CDR1 SEHNR and CDR2 FQNEAQ (reference sequence). CDR3 length: 17 residues. The V and J ends lost 2 bases and 2 bases respectively, with 15 bases between them. Sequenced sample: PBMCs or T cells enriched from blood (not recorded which). The genes are TRBV7-9 and TRBJ1-4, with D tentatively TRBD1 (5 bases). This clonotype was sampled from a man between 40 and 49 years old who had recovered from COVID-19. DNA of the CDR3: TGTGCCAGCAGCTTATCCCGGTGGGGCGAGACTAATGAAAAACTGTTTTTT. Translated: CASSLSRWGETNEKLFF.